The entry below describes one TCR beta chain. V lost 4 bases and J lost 7, with 20 bases in between. The CDR3 consists of 15 residues. Looked up from germline, CDR1 is KGHSH and CDR2 is LQKENI. Source study methods: From reference gene primer amplification, estimates of nucleated cell counts were derived. Using immunoSEQ multiplex PCR, the repertoire was profiled, and TCRdb retains in-frame clones only, with some absent. Clone size and V and J calls were adopted from that table, with D and trimming inferred from the DNA. Of more than 100,000 clones in the sample, around 90% were seen once. This sample is part of a study of blood T cell repertoires in COVID-19. Across the study: Sample material is recorded as cDNA or gDNA derived from T cells, B-cell-depleted T cells, or PBMCs.

This rearrangement joins TRBV18 to TRBJ2-7, with D possibly TRBD2 on 5 matching bases. This receptor was taken from a woman older than 75 in a cohort sampled during active COVID-19. The sequenced sample was peripheral blood. This chain's CDR3 is CASSLDRGRPLEQYF. In DNA, the CDR3 is TGTGCCAGCTCACTCGACCGAGGGCGTCCTTTGGAGCAGTACTTC.